This T cell receptor (beta chain) stems from a study of cytomegalovirus exposure and HLA in healthy donors. Study as a whole: Across a few hundred genotyped donors, approximately 81% landed in the Caucasian-associated ancestry cluster.

Worth noting for this clone: Its matching antigen is unknown.

Amplification used 60 Vbeta primers and 13 Jbeta primers. Profiling relied on immunoSEQ multiplex PCR, and the TCRdb table lists in-frame clones only, not all of them. This sample has 30,000 to 40,000 clones; more than 60% occur once, and the top ten carry just over 6.5%. The CDR3 is 13 residues long. V dropped 2 bases and J dropped 2 bases, with 6 bases sitting between them. CDR1 and CDR2 (germline): SGHTA, FQGNSA. Study results and caveats: Later on, an analysis tied around 17,000 TCR beta sequences to HLA alleles at 0.05 false discovery rate.

Sample: PBMCs. The receptor was derived from a man between 25 and 39 years old in good health and CMV-seronegative. V usage is TRBV7-2 and J usage is TRBJ2-5; D not certain. The CDR3 region has the DNA TGTGCCAGCAGCTTATCCAGGCAAGAGACCCAGTACTTC. Translation gives CASSLSRQETQYF.